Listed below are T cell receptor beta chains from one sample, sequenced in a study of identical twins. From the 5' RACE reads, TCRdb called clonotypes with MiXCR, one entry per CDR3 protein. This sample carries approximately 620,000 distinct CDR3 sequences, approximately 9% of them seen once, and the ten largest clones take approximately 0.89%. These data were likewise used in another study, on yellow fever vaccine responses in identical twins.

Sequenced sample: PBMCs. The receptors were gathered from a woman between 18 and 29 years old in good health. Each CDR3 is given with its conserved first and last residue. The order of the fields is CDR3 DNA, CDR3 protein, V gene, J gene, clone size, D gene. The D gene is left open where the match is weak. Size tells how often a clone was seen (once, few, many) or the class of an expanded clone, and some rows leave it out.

TGTGCCTGGATGAAGGATTATGGCTACACCTTC	CAWMKDYGYTF	TRBV30	TRBJ1-2	few	NA
TGCAGCGTCCCCGGACTAGCGGGAGGCGTCAATGAGCAGTTCTTC	CSVPGLAGGVNEQFF	TRBV29-1	TRBJ2-1	few	TRBD2
TGCAGCGTTGAAGATCTTCTCTACAATGAGCAGTTCTTC	CSVEDLLYNEQFF	TRBV29-1	TRBJ2-1	few	NA
TGTGCCAGCAGTACGCCTGGGGACTTTTCCGAGCAGTACTTC	CASSTPGDFSEQYF	TRBV7-9	TRBJ2-7	few	NA
TGTGCCAGCAGCCAAGTTTCGAGGGGTGTCGATCAGCCCCAGCATTTT	CASSQVSRGVDQPQHF	TRBV4-2	TRBJ1-5	few	NA
TGCAGTGCTAGAAAATATAGGCTAGCGGCCACCGCGAACACCGGGGAGCTGTTTTTT	CSARKYRLAATANTGELFF	TRBV20-1	TRBJ2-2	many	TRBD2
TGTGCCAGCAGCCAACCGGGACTAGCGGATACGCAGTATTTT	CASSQPGLADTQYF	TRBV7-2	TRBJ2-3	few	TRBD2
TGCAGTGCTAGCGAGGAACTAACGCCCACAGATGATACGCAGTATTTT	CSASEELTPTDDTQYF	TRBV20-1	TRBJ2-3	NA	NA
TGTGCCAGCACCGACCAATACGGGACAGGGAGGTTCTCTGGGGCCAACGTCCTGACTTTC	CASTDQYGTGRFSGANVLTF	TRBV6-2/TRBV6-3	TRBJ2-6	few	TRBD1
TGCAGTGCTCCAACGGAGAGGCCGACTTTAGAGACCCAGTACTTC	CSAPTERPTLETQYF	TRBV20-1	TRBJ2-5	NA	NA
TGTGCCAGCAGTTACATCTGGACGGAGGTTTCTACGGGGGAGCAGTACTTC	CASSYIWTEVSTGEQYF	TRBV6-5	TRBJ2-7	few	NA
TGTGCCAGCATCTTTCCGAAGGACACAGATACGCAGTATTTT	CASIFPKDTDTQYF	TRBV12-3/TRBV12-4	TRBJ2-3	NA	NA
TGTGCCATCAGTGGAAGACAGGGGGCAGGCAATGAGCAGTTCTTC	CAISGRQGAGNEQFF	TRBV10-3	TRBJ2-1	many	TRBD1
TGTGCCAGCAGTTACTCGACTCTAGCGGCAGACCACAATGAGCAGTTCTTC	CASSYSTLAADHNEQFF	TRBV6-2/TRBV6-3	TRBJ2-1	many	TRBD2
TGTGCCAGCAGCACATCCGCATCGAAACCACCCACTAGCTTAGGAACAGATACGCAGTATTTT	CASSTSASKPPTSLGTDTQYF	TRBV11-2	TRBJ2-3	few	NA
TGTGCCATCAGTGATGACAGCATAAGCTCCTACGAGCAGTACTTC	CAISDDSISSYEQYF	TRBV10-3	TRBJ2-7	few	NA
TGTGCCAGCAGTTACCGGGCGGGTGTGGATACGCAGTATTTT	CASSYRAGVDTQYF	TRBV6-2/TRBV6-3	TRBJ2-3	NA	NA
TGTGCCAGCAGTGGGCGGCGGGGGCTTTCTAATGAAAAACTGTTTTTT	CASSGRRGLSNEKLFF	TRBV2	TRBJ1-4	few	NA
TGTGCCAGCAGCGCAGGGGTCTTCCCAGCCTACGAGCAGTACTTC	CASSAGVFPAYEQYF	TRBV6-1	TRBJ2-7	once	NA